This TCR beta chain emerged from a study of T-cell reconstitution after alpha-beta-depleted transplantation in children (dated by TCRdb to 2016 to 2018). About the study as a whole: Using TCR repertoire profiling, the study quantitatively followed how T-cell immune reconstitution unfolded in children after TCRalphabeta/CD19-depleted allogeneic hematopoietic cell transplantation.

Libraries were constructed by PCR. The instrument was an Illumina HiSeq 2500. Molecular barcoding was employed in the preparation of TCR libraries, with unique molecular identifiers being used to normalize TCRbeta repertoire quantification. Clones were called with MiXCR by TCRdb after fastp trimmed the public reads at Q25, and only in-frame beta chains were retained. For every CDR3 protein sequence, its rows merge into one entry that carries the most common genes and DNA. Within this sample are roughly 590,000 distinct CDR3 sequences, with around 17% of them counted one time only. The leading ten clones occupy about 1.1% of the sample. As to this clonotype: Its antigen has not been determined. Qualities for individual bases were not recorded, and no much larger clone is one base off.

Compared with germline, V lacks 8 bases and J lacks 3 bases; bases without a gene match: 5. Per the germline V gene, SQVTM is the CDR1 and ANQGSEA is the CDR2. The cysteine opens and the phenylalanine closes a CDR3 of 13 amino acids. Solely the CDR3 DNA is kept, with 39 bases framed from the first base. This material consisted of PBMCs from the stem cell graft donor, taken from the stem cell graft. This receptor was obtained from a human donor who donated a stem cell graft to a child with acute myeloid leukemia. The rearrangement joined TRBV29-1 to TRBJ2-1; 9 of the junction bases match TRBD1. The CDR3 in this case is CSTWTGVYNEQFF. The sequenced DNA: TGCAGCACTTGGACAGGGGTCTACAATGAGCAGTTCTTC.